The 10 T cell receptor beta chains in this list originate from one sample, sequenced in a study of shared clonotypes between healthy human individuals. TCRdb keeps only in-frame clones here, not all; method: immunoSEQ multiplex PCR. The table shows roughly 1.5 million clones, with around 98% occurring only once. The sequenced material came from naive CD4+ T cells sorted from blood. Subset meaning: CD45RA+ positively selected. Source of these receptors: a man aged 25-40 years in good health.

In DNA form, the CDR3 reads TGTGCCAGCAGCTCCGTCCGGGACAGGGATAACAATGAGCAGTTCTTC. Encoded protein: CASSSVRDRDNNEQFF. This rearrangement joins TRBV11-2 to TRBJ2-1; 9 nucleotides agree with TRBD1. The CDR3 sequence is 16 residues long. Per the germline V gene, CDR1 is SGHAT and CDR2 is FQNNGV. The J segment lost 5 bases and the V segment lost 4 bases, leaving 9 bases of the junction unmatched.

This rearrangement joins TRBV28 to TRBJ1-5; D unresolved. Trimming pared 2 bases from V and 7 bases from J, leaving 15 bases between. The CDR3 is 15 amino acids. Germline CDR1 is MDHEN and CDR2 is SYDVKM. The CDR3 spells CASSLQAGLVQPQHF. The CDR3 nucleotides read TGTGCCAGCAGTTTACAGGCGGGTTTGGTGCAGCCCCAGCATTTT.

This clone was observed a single time. V is TRBV29-1 and J is TRBJ2-5, with D maybe TRBD2 (6 bases). The CDR3 consists of 15 residues. Germline-derived CDR1 and CDR2 are SQVTM and ANQGSEA. V gave up 6 bases and J gave up 5 bases, with 22 bases separating them. Here the CDR3 reads CSVIGTPLRQETQYF. CDR3 coding DNA: TGCAGCGTGATCGGGACTCCCCTCCGCCAGGAGACCCAGTACTTC.

The chain carries TRBV21-1 and TRBJ2-5; TRBD2 reflects the table's D call only, with no check against the DNA. TRBV21-1 is annotated as a pseudogene. This CDR3 contains 15 residues. Here the CDR3 reads CASSLMGLRVKTQYF. CDR3 in DNA: TGTGCCAGCAGCTTAATGGGACTGCGTGTGAAGACCCAGTACTTC.

The chain uses TRBV9 and TRBJ1-3, with 9 bases aligning to TRBD1. V lost 2 bases to trimming and J lost 4 bases; unmatched junction nucleotides: 13. The CDR3 is 18 amino acids. CDR1 is SGDLS, CDR2 YYNGEE, per germline. CDR3 protein: CASSVELTGTGSGNTIYF. Written as DNA, the CDR3 is TGTGCCAGCAGCGTGGAACTTACCGGGACAGGGTCCGGAAACACCATATATTTT.

The rearrangement uses TRBV11-2 and TRBJ2-1, with D possibly called TRBD1 or TRBD2 (6 bases each). CDR1 is SGHAT, CDR2 FQNNGV, per germline. The CDR3 extends over 16 amino acids. Trimming took off 7 bases at V and 5 bases at J, with 21 bases between the two ends. CDR3 protein: CASTSRRGEKDNEQFF. The CDR3, as DNA: TGTGCCAGCACCTCTCGGAGGGGGGAGAAGGACAATGAGCAGTTCTTC.

The rearrangement links TRBV15 to TRBJ2-2; unclear D gene. Germline V gene sequence: CDR1 LNHNV, CDR2 YYDKDF (reference sequence). CDR3 length: 14 amino acids. The V end was cut by 2 bases, the J end by 0 bases, with 4 bases between. For the CDR3, the DNA is TGTGCCACCAGCAGATCCCCGAACACCGGGGAGCTGTTTTTT. This codes for CATSRSPNTGELFF.

The V gene is TRBV10-3, the J gene TRBJ1-1; D unclear. The V gene's germline CDR1 is ENHRY and CDR2 SYGVKD. V dropped 4 bases and J dropped 4 bases, with 13 bases sitting between them. The CDR3 extends over 14 amino acids. CDR3 region: CAISGGSPSTEAFF. CDR3 in DNA: TGTGCCATCAGTGGAGGGAGCCCCAGCACTGAAGCTTTCTTT.

This clone was recorded once. The chain combines TRBV7-9 with TRBJ1-2, with 7 bases matching TRBD1. This CDR3 region has 18 residues. Germline V gene data show CDR1 as SEHNR and CDR2 as FQNEAQ (reference sequence). The ends lost 1 base at V and 2 bases at J; junction bases unmatched: 13. CDR3 sequence (DNA): TGTGCCAGCAGCTTAGACTCCCGTGGACAGGACGCAAACTATGGCTACACCTTC. Protein sequence: CASSLDSRGQDANYGYTF.

This chain joins TRBV5-4 and TRBJ1-2; TRBD1 matches at 8 bases. V was clipped by 3 bases and J by 6 bases; unmatched bases: 4. The CDR3 runs to 13 residues. Per germline, CDR1 SGHNT and CDR2 YYREEE (reference sequence). CDR3: CASSSQGADGYTF. CDR3 coding DNA: TGTGCCAGCAGCTCTCAGGGGGCGGATGGCTACACCTTC.